Sequencing of this TCR beta chain was carried out in a study of cytotoxic CD8 clonotypes in ibrutinib-treated CLL. Whole-study context: Over 10 relapsed/refractory, some 16 treatment-naive; 17 IGHV unmutated. General study points: In sustained-remission versus progressing patients, sampling times differed.

Measured with immunoSEQ multiplex PCR; TCRdb has only the in-frame clones, and not every one. The data show about 35,000 clones, 60% to 80% seen once. Trimming pared 8 bases from V and 6 bases from J, leaving 14 bases between. CDR1 is ENHRY, CDR2 SYGVKD, per germline. The CDR3 has 12 residues. As concerns this clone: Its antigen is currently unknown.

This chain connects TRBV10-3 to TRBJ2-7, with TRBD1 as a possible D gene (6 bases). The source was PBMCs, collected at disease progression, from a patient treated with ibrutinib. The TCR originated in a human donor with chronic lymphocytic leukemia. For the CDR3, the DNA is TGTGCCATCCGGGACATGTCCCTCGAGCAGTACTTC. Translating gives CAIRDMSLEQYF.